This TCR beta chain was sequenced during a study of radiotherapy plus CTLA-4 blockade in lung cancer (dated by TCRdb to 2016 to 2019). Describing the broader study: Objective responses occurred in 18% of enrolled patients, and under 40% achieved disease control. The research as a whole found: TCR clones derived from tumors expanded in peripheral blood after treatment with radiotherapy and ipilimumab. Early dynamic changes in blood T cell clones, together with increased serum interferon-beta after radiation, were reported as the strongest predictors of response.

Library creation used the immunoSEQ multiplex PCR assay. Held by TCRdb, this immuneACCESS table contains in-frame sequences only and omits some clones. Under half of the omission traces to an unresolved V gene where checked; the cause of the rest is unknown. Recorded for this sample are 60,000 to 85,000 clones; roughly 86% of them occurred a single time. The ten largest make up just over 0.85% of the sample. The CDR3 contains 20 residues, cysteine and phenylalanine counted. The entry retains the CDR3 DNA only, 60 bases that are in frame from base 1. Comment on this clone: Its recognized antigen is unknown. Base qualities are not recorded, but no much larger clone differs from it by a single base.

The study evaluated CTLA-4 blockade (ipilimumab) given together with focal radiation therapy in patients who had chemo-refractory metastatic non-small-cell lung cancer. The chain uses TRBV21-1 and TRBJ2-4. TRBV21-1 represents a pseudogene. Specimen: peripheral blood, collected from a patient treated with radiotherapy plus ipilimumab. The origin of this receptor is a human donor with non-small cell lung cancer who had stable disease on radiotherapy plus ipilimumab. The sequence in DNA is TGTGCCAGCAGCAAACTGTCCGGGACCCCGCACCGAAAAGCCAAAAACATTCAGTACTTC. It encodes CASSKLSGTPHRKAKNIQYF.